The text below deals with one TCR beta chain. These data belong to a study of blood T cell repertoires in COVID-19. Study-level information: There were acute and convalescent COVID-19 samples, and they came from the United States, Italy and Spain. T cells, B-cell-depleted T cells, or PBMCs supplied cDNA or gDNA.

The CDR3 spans 16 residues. Looked up from germline, CDR1 is SGDLS and CDR2 is YYNGEE. The ends lost 3 bases at V and 2 bases at J; junction bases unmatched: 7. Per the original data handling: Amplification of reference gene primers was used by the study to estimate nucleated cell counts. TCRdb's copy holds only in-frame clones and misses some; the assay was immunoSEQ multiplex PCR. The DNA gave D and trimming, while V, J and clone size come from that table. The sample records around 170,000 clones, approximately 79% being singletons. The chain links TRBV9 to TRBJ2-3, with 9 positions matching TRBD2. Sequenced material: peripheral blood. The clonotype originates from a woman aged 80 or older with acute or convalescent COVID-19. CDR3 DNA: TGTGCCAGCAGCGCCTTAGCGGGAGAGCTCACAGATACGCAGTATTTT. Translating it yields CASSALAGELTDTQYF.